This TCR beta chain was sequenced during a study of identifying expanded T cells in peripheral blood. TCRdb's table, derived via immunoSEQ multiplex PCR, lists solely in-frame clones and lacks some. The sample yields some 100,000 clones, roughly nine tenths seen once. Unmatched junction bases numbered 7, after V lost 1 base and J lost 2 bases. Germline-derived CDR1 and CDR2 are LGHNA and YNFKEQ. This CDR3 is built from 17 residues. This clone was seen only a few times. The TCR originated in a person aged 18 to 70 in good health. The material sequenced was blood. The chain employs TRBV4-2 and TRBJ2-3; 9 nucleotides line up with TRBD1. The CDR3 here is CASSQVGTGISTDTQYF. The CDR3 DNA sequence: TGTGCCAGCAGCCAAGTGGGGACAGGGATCTCCACAGATACGCAGTATTTT.